Each of the 28 T cell receptor beta chains below was sequenced from the same sample in a study of T cell responses to AZD1222 COVID-19 vaccine (dated by TCRdb to about 2021). This specimen's time point label, interpreted: about 28 days (+/-7) after the second vaccine dose. The library was made by the immunoSEQ multiplex PCR assay. TCRdb stores this immuneACCESS table with in-frame sequences only. Part of the clones is absent; in the studies checked, under half of the shortfall reflects unresolved V genes, and no reason is known for the rest. The sample yields over 120,000 clones; roughly 92% were counted once. The ten most abundant clones make up around 3.5% of the sample. Sample: peripheral blood, taken 28 days after the second AZD1222 dose. These TCRs come from an adult who received the AZD1222 COVID-19 vaccine.

The V call is TRBV4-2, the J call TRBJ2-1; D is unclear. Trimming pared 8 bases from V and 2 bases from J, leaving 13 bases between. The CDR3 runs to 14 residues. Germline values: CDR1 LGHNA, CDR2 YNFKEQ. The CDR3 DNA follows: TGTGCCAGCCGGGCCAGGCTTACCTACAATGAGCAGTTCTTC. Translation: CASRARLTYNEQFF.

The V and J genes are TRBV27 and TRBJ1-6, with 7 bases that match TRBD1. Germline CDR1 MNHEY, CDR2 SMNVEV (reference sequence). The CDR3 is 16 residues long. Trimming removed 5 bases from V and 5 bases from J; junction bases left unmatched: 9. The CDR3 loop is CASSLIPGGNNSPLHF. DNA of the CDR3: TGTGCCAGCAGTCTTATCCCAGGGGGTAATAATTCACCCCTCCACTTT.

V and J are TRBV28 and TRBJ1-2, with unresolved D. The CDR3 is 11 residues long. Per germline, CDR1 MDHEN and CDR2 SYDVKM. The ends were cut back, 8 bases at V and 2 bases at J, with 6 bases in the middle. The CDR3 here is CASFANYGYTF. CDR3 nucleotide sequence: TGTGCCAGCTTTGCGAACTATGGCTACACCTTC.

This chain uses TRBV19 with TRBJ1-2, with 12 bases lining up with TRBD1. V was pared by 6 bases and J by 6 bases, with 14 bases of the junction left unmatched. Germline lookup yields CDR1 LNHDA and CDR2 SQIVND (reference sequence). The CDR3 spans 17 residues. CDR3 sequence: CASRKAGRDRGLDGYTF. CDR3 nucleotides: TGTGCCAGTAGAAAAGCGGGTCGGGACAGGGGGCTGGATGGCTACACCTTC.

This rearrangement joins TRBV3-1 (or the pseudogene TRBV3-2) to TRBJ2-1, with 8 nucleotides matching TRBD2. J gave up 0 bases and V 5 bases, and 12 bases lay outside the gene matches. The CDR3 is 18 amino acids. CDR1 is LGHDT, CDR2 YNNKEL, per germline (reference sequence). This CDR3 reads CASSTQGLSGISYNEQFF. CDR3 in DNA: TGTGCCAGCAGCACCCAGGGCCTTAGCGGGATCTCCTACAATGAGCAGTTCTTC.

This chain connects TRBV9 to TRBJ2-3, with 12 bases that match TRBD2. The CDR3 is 18 amino acids. Germline CDR1 is SGDLS and CDR2 is YYNGEE. The V gene end was trimmed by 2 bases and the J gene end by 3 bases; junction bases not matched to a gene: 10. CDR3 coding DNA: TGTGCCAGCAGCGTTTCTTTAAGAGGACTAGCGGGAACAGATACGCAGTATTTT. Protein product: CASSVSLRGLAGTDTQYF.

V usage is TRBV19 and J usage is TRBJ1-5, with TRBD1 matching over 8 bases. The CDR3 is 18 amino acids. After removal of 0 bases from V and 6 bases from J, the junction contained 13 bases not matched to a gene. From germline, CDR1 is LNHDA and CDR2 SQIVND (reference sequence). CDR3 loop: CASSIDHRGQGASQPQHF. The CDR3 nucleotides are TGTGCCAGTAGTATAGATCACCGGGGGCAGGGGGCAAGTCAGCCCCAGCATTTT.

This chain uses TRBV19 with TRBJ1-6, with D possibly TRBD1 on 6 matching bases. V shed 9 bases and J shed 7 bases, with 16 bases lying between them. The CDR3 runs to 14 residues. Germline V CDR1 and CDR2: LNHDA, SQIVND (reference sequence). The CDR3, as DNA: TGTGCCAGCAGGGGTCAGGATTCCAATTCACCCCTCCACTTT. Protein: CASRGQDSNSPLHF.

The chain has TRBV2 and TRBJ1-4; D call uncertain. The CDR3 contains 12 residues. The V end was cut by 4 bases, the J end by 8 bases, with 8 bases between. Germline V gives CDR1 SNHLY, CDR2 FYNNEI. The CDR3 DNA reads TGTGCCAGCAGTGCCCGACAAGAAAAACTGTTTTTT. This codes for CASSARQEKLFF.

The gene calls are TRBV7-9 and TRBJ1-2; D is perhaps TRBD1 (5 bases). CDR1 SEHNR and CDR2 FQNEAQ come from the germline V gene (reference sequence). V lost 5 bases and J 8 bases, leaving 21 bases between the germline ends. The CDR3 has 15 residues. CDR3 sequence reads: CASSPPWGYRAGYTF. The DNA for the CDR3 is TGTGCCAGCAGCCCACCATGGGGGTACAGAGCCGGCTACACCTTC.

J is TRBJ2-7 and V is TRBV6-2 or TRBV6-3; TRBD2 agrees at 10 bases. The CDR3 loop spans 15 amino acids. Germline assignment: CDR1 MNHEY and CDR2 SVGEGT. V gave up 4 bases and J gave up 0 bases; unmatched junction bases: 3. CDR3 DNA: TGTGCCAGCAGTTTCCTAGCGGGGGTCTCCTACGAGCAGTACTTC. Protein product: CASSFLAGVSYEQYF.

The chain links TRBV3-1 (or the pseudogene TRBV3-2) to TRBJ2-5; weak D call: TRBD2 (6 bases). Germline-derived CDR1 and CDR2 are LGHDT and YNNKEL (reference sequence). Trimming took off 0 bases at V and 7 bases at J, with 9 bases between the two ends. The length of the CDR3 is 13 residues. CDR3 nucleotides: TGTGCCAGCAGCCAAGATGGGGGAGGGACCCAGTACTTC. It yields the protein CASSQDGGGTQYF.

This chain's CDR3 is CASSLDMRENDEQFF. Written as DNA, the CDR3 is TGTGCCAGCAGCTTAGATATGCGGGAGAACGATGAGCAGTTCTTC. The chain links TRBV11-2 to TRBJ2-1, with 7 bases matching TRBD2. Trimming cost V 0 bases and J 8 bases; bases outside gene matches: 7. The CDR3 has 15 residues. Germline V lookup: CDR1 SGHAT, CDR2 FQNNGV. Full variable domain (rest looked up from reference TRBV11-2 and TRBJ2-1): EAGVAQSPRYKIIEKRQSVAFWCNPISGHATLYWYQQILGQGPKLLIQFQNNGVVDDSQLPKDRFSAERLKGVDSTLKIQPAKLEDSAVYLCASSLDMRENDEQFFGPGTRLTVL.

The chain employs TRBV28 and TRBJ2-6; 7 bases fit TRBD1. CDR1 and CDR2 from the germline V gene are MDHEN and SYDVKM. Trimming cost V 6 bases and J 0 bases; bases outside gene matches: 14. CDR3 length equals 19 residues. The CDR3 region is CASRPIPGQRFSGANVLTF. CDR3 DNA sequence: TGTGCCAGCAGACCAATCCCGGGACAGAGATTCTCTGGGGCCAACGTCCTGACTTTC.

The chain uses TRBV3-1 (or the pseudogene TRBV3-2) and TRBJ1-1; weak D call: TRBD1 (6 bases). Germline V gene data show CDR1 as LGHDT and CDR2 as YNNKEL (reference sequence). V lost 4 bases, J lost 10 bases, and 25 bases lay in between. The CDR3 runs 16 residues. DNA of the CDR3: TGTGCCAGCAGCCTGGAACCAGGACAGTGCCATGCGAGAGCTTTCTTT. Its protein is CASSLEPGQCHARAFF.

The chain uses TRBV2 and TRBJ2-2, with 13 bases matching TRBD2. Germline V CDR1 and CDR2: SNHLY, FYNNEI. Losses at the gene ends were 4 bases for V and 3 bases for J; bases not matched to a gene: 8. The CDR3 spans 18 residues. The CDR3 DNA is TGTGCCAGCAGTGGAGGGACTAGCGGGATAGTAGACACCGGGGAGCTGTTTTTT. As protein: CASSGGTSGIVDTGELFF.

The rearrangement uses TRBV4-2 and TRBJ2-1, with D perhaps TRBD1 (5 bases). V was shortened by 1 base and J by 12 bases, with 19 bases between the two germline ends. This CDR3 region has 15 residues. Germline CDR1 is LGHNA and CDR2 is YNFKEQ. The CDR3 DNA is TGTGCCAGCAGCCAAGCGGCACCAGGGCGGACCCGGCAGTTCTTC. This gives the protein CASSQAAPGRTRQFF.

V usage is TRBV3-1 (or the pseudogene TRBV3-2) and J usage is TRBJ2-1, with D tentatively TRBD1 (5 bases). Germline V gives CDR1 LGHDT, CDR2 YNNKEL (reference sequence). The V end was cut by 1 base, the J end by 7 bases, with 14 bases between. This CDR3 has 15 residues. CDR3 sequence (DNA): TGTGCCAGCAGCCAAGTGTTTGGACAAGTAAATGAGCAGTTCTTC. Translation: CASSQVFGQVNEQFF.

The rearrangement links TRBV5-4 to TRBJ1-2; 7 bases agree with TRBD1. Trimming removed 5 bases from V and 8 bases from J; junction bases left unmatched: 21. This CDR3 comprises 17 residues. CDR1 and CDR2 from the germline V gene are SGHNT and YYREEE (reference sequence). This chain's CDR3 is CASRPNYRGRSADGYTF. The DNA of the CDR3 is TGTGCCAGCAGGCCTAACTACAGGGGACGCTCGGCCGACGGCTACACCTTC.

The chain has TRBV30 and TRBJ1-2; 7 nucleotides line up with TRBD1. Germline CDR1 reads GTSNPN; CDR2 reads SVGIG (reference sequence). V trimming: 1 base; J trimming: 8 bases; junction bases outside the gene matches: 10. There are 14 residues in the CDR3. The CDR3 is CAWSGDDREGGYTF. The CDR3 coding sequence is TGTGCCTGGAGTGGAGATGACAGGGAGGGCGGCTACACCTTC.

This clone was counted a single time. J is TRBJ1-5 and V is TRBV3-1 (or the pseudogene TRBV3-2), with TRBD1 matching 7 bases. The CDR3 loop spans 15 amino acids. The V gene end was trimmed by 3 bases and the J gene end by 4 bases; junction bases not matched to a gene: 6. Per the germline V gene, CDR1 is LGHDT and CDR2 is YNNKEL (reference sequence). CDR3 sequence reads: CASSHAPGGNQPQHF. In DNA, the CDR3 is TGTGCCAGCAGCCACGCCCCAGGGGGGAATCAGCCCCAGCATTTT.

Only a few counts were recorded for this clone. J is TRBJ1-4 and V is TRBV7-2, with D perhaps matching TRBD1 (5 bases). This CDR3 region has 16 residues. V shed 0 bases and J shed 2 bases, with 10 bases lying between them. Germline V gene data show CDR1 as SGHTA and CDR2 as FQGNSA. DNA for the CDR3: TGTGCCAGCAGCTTAGCGGGCGAGGGGACTAATGAAAAACTGTTTTTT. Translating gives CASSLAGEGTNEKLFF.

This rearrangement joins TRBV28 to TRBJ2-7; 7 nucleotides agree with TRBD1. The CDR3 totals 16 residues. CDR1 is MDHEN and CDR2 is SYDVKM in the germline V gene. Germline trimming cut 4 bases from V and 3 bases from J; bases unmatched to any gene: 12. The CDR3 region is CASSSSKRQGNYEQYF. The CDR3 nucleotides read TGTGCCAGCAGTTCTTCTAAACGACAGGGAAACTACGAGCAGTACTTC.

The chain combines TRBV4-1 with TRBJ2-5; 9 bases are a match to TRBD2. This CDR3 has 16 residues. Germline V gene lookup returns CDR1 MGHRA and CDR2 YSYEKL. With V trimmed by 1 base and J by 1 base, 4 bases remained unmatched. CDR3 nucleotides: TGCGCCAGCAGCCAAGGTACTAGCGGGCCCCAAGAGACCCAGTACTTC. Translation: CASSQGTSGPQETQYF.

In this sample, this clone turned up once. V is TRBV6-5 and J is TRBJ2-7, with D possibly being TRBD1 (5 bases). The CDR3 extends over 15 amino acids. The V gene's germline CDR1 is MNHEY and CDR2 SVGAGI. Trimming took off 2 bases at V and 1 base at J, with 12 bases between the two ends. In nucleotides, the CDR3 is TGTGCCAGCAGTTACAGGCAGGGCCCATCCTACGAGCAGTACTTC. This translates into CASSYRQGPSYEQYF.

This chain uses TRBV7-8 with TRBJ2-3; no clear D. V was clipped by 1 base and J by 0 bases, with 14 bases between them. The CDR3 has 17 amino acids. The V gene's germline CDR1 is SGHVS and CDR2 FQNEAQ. The CDR3 DNA reads TGTGCCAGCAGCTTAGTAATCCGAAGCACTAGCACAGATACGCAGTATTTT. Its protein product is CASSLVIRSTSTDTQYF.

This clone showed up just once. The chain carries TRBV9 and TRBJ2-4, with D unresolved. Germline loops: CDR1 SGDLS, CDR2 YYNGEE. This CDR3 is built from 14 residues. V shed 0 bases and J shed 5 bases, with 9 bases lying between them. CDR3 amino acids: CASSVGEAENIQYF. The CDR3, as DNA: TGTGCCAGCAGCGTAGGAGAGGCCGAAAACATTCAGTACTTC.

This sequence joins TRBV18 and TRBJ2-7, with D possibly matching TRBD2 (5 bases). The CDR3 totals 14 residues. Germline CDR1 is KGHSH and CDR2 is LQKENI. V was clipped by 2 bases and J by 7 bases, with 15 bases between them. The CDR3: CASSPFRQPGEQYF. The CDR3 bases are TGTGCCAGCTCACCATTCCGCCAGCCGGGAGAGCAGTACTTC.